A selection of T cell receptor beta chains follows, all from one sample in a study of blood T cell repertoires in COVID-19. Clones were read by immunoSEQ multiplex PCR, and TCRdb kept only the in-frame ones, dropping some. The sample yields around 100,000 clones, roughly 83% seen once. Sequencing used peripheral blood. The source of these receptors is a woman between 65 and 79 years old with acute or convalescent COVID-19. CDR3s include the opening cysteine and the closing phenylalanine or tryptophan. The order of the fields is clone size, D gene, J gene, V gene, CDR3 DNA, CDR3 protein. D genes are given only for firm matches. Size tells how often a clone was seen (once, few, many) or the class of an expanded clone, and some rows leave it out.

>.|.|TRBJ1-2|TRBV24-1
TGTGCCACCAGTGACTCTTATTATGGCTACACCTTC
CATSDSYYGYTF
>.|.|TRBJ1-5|TRBV5-4
TGTGCCAGCAGCTTCGGCAATCAGCCCCAGCATTTT
CASSFGNQPQHF
>few|.|TRBJ1-2|TRBV10-3
TGTGCCATCAGTGTCCTAGGGGGTGAGAGTTATGGCTACACCTTC
CAISVLGGESYGYTF
>.|TRBD1|TRBJ2-7|TRBV7-3
TGTGCCAGCAGCTCGACAGGGACCTCCTGGGACGAGCAGTACTTC
CASSSTGTSWDEQYF
>.|.|TRBJ1-2|TRBV6-5
TGTGCCAGCAGTGACTCCCTCCTCTATGGCTACACCTTC
CASSDSLLYGYTF
>once|TRBD2|TRBJ2-1|TRBV7-3
TGTGCCAGCAGCCCAAGGACTAGCGGGCGGAGCTCCTACAATGAGCAGTTCTTC
CASSPRTSGRSSYNEQFF
>.|TRBD2|TRBJ2-1|TRBV20-1
TGCAGTGCTGGGGACTACCAACAGTTCTTC
CSAGDYQQFF
>.|.|TRBJ1-4|TRBV7-8
TGTGCCAGCAGCTTAGTGGGGGCGCGTGAAAAACTGTTTTTT
CASSLVGAREKLFF
>.|TRBD1|TRBJ2-7|TRBV7-2
TGTGCCAGCAGCTTAGCGGGACAGGGGTTAGAGCAGTACTTC
CASSLAGQGLEQYF
>.|.|TRBJ1-4|TRBV3-1/TRBV3-2
TGTGCCAGCAGCCAAGATTGGAGGACGGGTGAAAAACTGTTTTTT
CASSQDWRTGEKLFF
>.|.|TRBJ2-1|TRBV19
TGTGCCAGTAGTATACGGCAGGGGTCCTACAATGAGCAGTTCTTC
CASSIRQGSYNEQFF
>.|.|TRBJ1-1|TRBV6-5
TGTGCCAGCACCGGGGGGCCGATGAACACTGAAGCTTTCTTT
CASTGGPMNTEAFF
>.|TRBD2|TRBJ2-3|TRBV19
TGTGCCAGTAGAACACTAGCGGGAGACACAGATACGCAGTATTTT
CASRTLAGDTDTQYF
>.|.|TRBJ2-7|TRBV10-1
TGCGCCAGCAGTGAGGGGGGGTCCCCCTACGAGCAGTACTTC
CASSEGGSPYEQYF
>once|.|TRBJ1-6|TRBV7-3
TGTGCCAGCAGCTTTACAGGGCAGGATTCACCCCTCCACTTT
CASSFTGQDSPLHF
>once|TRBD1|TRBJ1-1|TRBV6-5
TGTGCCACCCTTAAAATCAGGGGGCCGGGGACTGAAGCTTTCTTT
CATLKIRGPGTEAFF
>.|TRBD2|TRBJ2-1|TRBV28
TGTGCCAGCAGTAGACTAGCGGGGGCATACAATGAGCAGTTCTTC
CASSRLAGAYNEQFF
>.|TRBD2|TRBJ2-1|TRBV30
TGTGCCTGGAGTGGACTAGCGGGAGGGACAGGTGAGCAGTTCTTC
CAWSGLAGGTGEQFF
>.|.|TRBJ2-7|TRBV6-1
TGTGCCAGCAGTGTTCAAGCCTTCGACTCCACCTACGAGCAGTACTTC
CASSVQAFDSTYEQYF
>.|.|TRBJ2-1|TRBV6-1
TGTGCCAGCAGTGAAACTAGCCTAAGGGGCGATGAGCAGTTCTTC
CASSETSLRGDEQFF
>once|.|TRBJ2-1|TRBV28
TGTGCCAGCAGTTTCACCGGAGACCACAATGAGCAGTTCTTC
CASSFTGDHNEQFF
>.|TRBD2|TRBJ2-1|TRBV24-1
TGTGCCACCAGTGAATCTGATGAGCTAGCGGGAGGTATGAATGAGCAGTTCTTC
CATSESDELAGGMNEQFF
>.|.|TRBJ2-1|TRBV5-1
TGCGCCAGCAGCTTGGAGAGTACCAGGGTCAATGAGCAGTTCTTC
CASSLESTRVNEQFF
>.|.|TRBJ2-2|TRBV6-5
TGTGCCAGCAGGTTTAGCGGCACCGGGGAGCTGTTTTTT
CASRFSGTGELFF
>few|TRBD1|TRBJ1-1|TRBV5-1
TGCGCCAGCAGCCGTTCTTATACGAGGACAGGGAGAGGGACTGAAGCTTTCTTT
CASSRSYTRTGRGTEAFF
>.|.|TRBJ1-1|TRBV7-9
TGTGCCAGCAGTACACAGGTGAACACTGAAGCTTTCTTT
CASSTQVNTEAFF
>.|.|TRBJ2-7|TRBV4-1
TGCGCCAGCAGCCAAGAGAGGGTACGGTACTTC
CASSQERVRYF
>.|.|TRBJ2-3|TRBV12-3/TRBV12-4
TGTGCCAGCAGCCTAAGAAGCACAGATACGCAGTATTTT
CASSLRSTDTQYF
>.|.|TRBJ2-2|TRBV12-3/TRBV12-4
TGTGCCAGCAGACAGGGAATCGGGGAGCTGTTTTTT
CASRQGIGELFF
>.|.|TRBJ2-2|TRBV10-2
TGCGCCAGCAGTTTACAGGTGAACACCGGGGAGCTGTTTTTT
CASSLQVNTGELFF
>.|TRBD2|TRBJ2-3|TRBV6-6
TGTGCCAGCAGAAACTTGGGGACTAGCGGTTCAGATACGCAGTATTTT
CASRNLGTSGSDTQYF
>.|.|TRBJ2-1|TRBV19
TGTGCCAGTAGCGTTGTAAGGGGGTCATACAATGAGCAGTTCTTC
CASSVVRGSYNEQFF
>.|TRBD1|TRBJ1-2|TRBV6-5
TGTGCCAGCACAGGGGGGGGACTAGACTATGGCTACACCTTC
CASTGGGLDYGYTF
>once|TRBD1|TRBJ1-2|TRBV3-1/TRBV3-2
TGTGCCAGCAGCCAAGGACAGGGGGAGTACACCTTC
CASSQGQGEYTF
>once|TRBD2|TRBJ2-2|TRBV6-5
TGTGCCAGCAGTTGGGAGGGGAACACCGGGGAGCTGTTTTTT
CASSWEGNTGELFF
>once|TRBD1|TRBJ1-4|TRBV2
TGTGCCAGCAGTGGATGGACAGGGGTCCCTAATGAAAAACTGTTTTTT
CASSGWTGVPNEKLFF
>.|.|TRBJ2-5|TRBV6-1
TGTGCCTTGAGGGCGGGGAGCCAAGAGACCCAGTACTTC
CALRAGSQETQYF
>.|.|TRBJ1-2|TRBV6-2/TRBV6-3
TGTGCCAGCAGTTACAGGCTGCGGGAAGGCTACACCTTC
CASSYRLREGYTF
>.|TRBD2|TRBJ2-7|TRBV5-6
TGTGCCAGCAGGGATCCGGGACTAGCGGGGGGTTCCTTTTACGAGCAGTACTTC
CASRDPGLAGGSFYEQYF
>.|.|TRBJ2-5|TRBV7-6
TGTGCCAGCAGCTCTAGTCCCGCGGCCCCAGAGACCCAGTACTTC
CASSSSPAAPETQYF
>.|.|TRBJ1-5|TRBV28
TGTGCCAGCAGGGACAGTAATCAGCCCCAGCATTTT
CASRDSNQPQHF